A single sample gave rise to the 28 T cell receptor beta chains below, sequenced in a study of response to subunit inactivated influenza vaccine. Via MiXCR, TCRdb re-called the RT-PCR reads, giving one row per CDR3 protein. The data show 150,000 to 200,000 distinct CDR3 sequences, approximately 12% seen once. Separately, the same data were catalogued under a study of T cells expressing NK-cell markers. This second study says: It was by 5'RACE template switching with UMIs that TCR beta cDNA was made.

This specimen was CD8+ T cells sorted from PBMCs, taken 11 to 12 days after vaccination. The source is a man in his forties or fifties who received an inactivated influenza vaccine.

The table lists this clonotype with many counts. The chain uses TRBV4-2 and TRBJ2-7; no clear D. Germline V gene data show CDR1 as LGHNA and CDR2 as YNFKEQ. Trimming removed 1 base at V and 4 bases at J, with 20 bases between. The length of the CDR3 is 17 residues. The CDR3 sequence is CASSQVQAPDVLYEQYF. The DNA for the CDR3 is TGTGCCAGCAGCCAAGTTCAGGCCCCTGATGTGTTATACGAGCAGTACTTC.

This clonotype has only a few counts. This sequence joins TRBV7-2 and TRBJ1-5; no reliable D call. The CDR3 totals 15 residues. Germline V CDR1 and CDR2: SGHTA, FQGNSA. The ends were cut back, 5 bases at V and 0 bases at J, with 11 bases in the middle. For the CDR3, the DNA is TGTGCCAGCAGCGTTATATTCAGTAGCAATCAGCCCCAGCATTTT. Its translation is CASSVIFSSNQPQHF. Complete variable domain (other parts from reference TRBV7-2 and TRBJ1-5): GAGVSQSPSNKVTEKGKDVELRCDPISGHTALYWYRQSLGQGLEFLIYFQGNSAPDKSGLPSDRFSAERTGGSVSTLTIQRTQQEDSAVYLCASSVIFSSNQPQHFGDGTRLSIL.

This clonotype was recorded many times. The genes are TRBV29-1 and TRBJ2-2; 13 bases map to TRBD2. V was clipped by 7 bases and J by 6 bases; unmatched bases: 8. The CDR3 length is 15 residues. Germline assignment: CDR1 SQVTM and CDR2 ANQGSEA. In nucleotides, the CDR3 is TGCAGCGCCCAAAGGACTAGCGGGAGTGCCGGGGAGCTGTTTTTT. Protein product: CSAQRTSGSAGELFF.

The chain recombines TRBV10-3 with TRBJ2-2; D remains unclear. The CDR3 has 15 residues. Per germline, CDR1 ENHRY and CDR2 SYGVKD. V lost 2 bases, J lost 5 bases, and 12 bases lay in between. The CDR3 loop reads CAISEGWEGTGELFF. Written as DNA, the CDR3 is TGTGCCATCAGTGAGGGATGGGAAGGTACCGGGGAGCTGTTTTTT.

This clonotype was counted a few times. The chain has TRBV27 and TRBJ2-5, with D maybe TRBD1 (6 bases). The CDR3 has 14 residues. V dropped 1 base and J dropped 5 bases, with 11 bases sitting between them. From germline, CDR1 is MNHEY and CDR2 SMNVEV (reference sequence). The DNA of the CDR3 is TGTGCCAGCAGTTTATGGGCAGGGGAGGAGACCCAGTACTTC. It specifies CASSLWAGEETQYF.

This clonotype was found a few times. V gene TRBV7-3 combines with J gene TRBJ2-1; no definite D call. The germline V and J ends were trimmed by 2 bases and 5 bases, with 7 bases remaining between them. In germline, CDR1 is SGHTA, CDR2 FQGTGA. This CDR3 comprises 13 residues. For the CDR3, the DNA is TGTGCCAGCAGCTTATCAGAGGACAATGAGCAGTTCTTC. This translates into CASSLSEDNEQFF.

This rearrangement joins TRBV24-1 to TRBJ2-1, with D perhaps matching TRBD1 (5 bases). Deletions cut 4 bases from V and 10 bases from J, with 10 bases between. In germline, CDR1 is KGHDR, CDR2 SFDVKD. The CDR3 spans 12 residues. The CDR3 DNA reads TGTGCCACCAGTGACCCAGGGTGGGAGCAGTTCTTC. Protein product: CATSDPGWEQFF.

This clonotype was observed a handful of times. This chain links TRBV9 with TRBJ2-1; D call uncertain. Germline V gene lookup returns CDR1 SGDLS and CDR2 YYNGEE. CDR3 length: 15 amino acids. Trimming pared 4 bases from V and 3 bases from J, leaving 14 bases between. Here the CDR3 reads CASSPGTSDYNEQFF. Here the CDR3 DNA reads TGTGCCAGCAGCCCCGGCACCAGCGACTACAATGAGCAGTTCTTC.

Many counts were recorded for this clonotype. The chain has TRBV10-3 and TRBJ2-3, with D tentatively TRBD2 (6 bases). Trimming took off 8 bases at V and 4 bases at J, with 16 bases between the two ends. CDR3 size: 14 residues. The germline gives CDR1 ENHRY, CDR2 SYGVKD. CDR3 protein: CAISTSGMADTQYF. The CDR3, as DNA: TGTGCCATCTCGACTAGTGGGATGGCAGATACGCAGTATTTT.

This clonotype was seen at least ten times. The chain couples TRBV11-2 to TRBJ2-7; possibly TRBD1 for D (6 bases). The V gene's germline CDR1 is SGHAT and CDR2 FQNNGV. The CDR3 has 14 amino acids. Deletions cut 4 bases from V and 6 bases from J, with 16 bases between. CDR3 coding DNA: TGTGCCAGCAGCTCAGAACAGGGTTTTGCCGAGCAGTACTTC. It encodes CASSSEQGFAEQYF.

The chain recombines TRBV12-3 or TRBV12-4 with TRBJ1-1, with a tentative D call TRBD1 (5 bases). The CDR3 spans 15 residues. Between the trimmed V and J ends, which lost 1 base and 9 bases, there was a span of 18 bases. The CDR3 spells CASSLVRGGTGQAFF. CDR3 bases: TGTGCCAGCAGTTTAGTGCGGGGGGGAACCGGCCAAGCTTTCTTT.

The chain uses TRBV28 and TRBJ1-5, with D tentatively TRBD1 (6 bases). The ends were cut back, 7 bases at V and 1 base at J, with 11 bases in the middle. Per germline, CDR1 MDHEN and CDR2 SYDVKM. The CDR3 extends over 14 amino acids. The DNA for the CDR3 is TGTGCCAGCAACAACAGGGCGAGCAATCAGCCCCAGCATTTT. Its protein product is CASNNRASNQPQHF.

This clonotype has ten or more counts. The CDR3 loop is CASSQEVQGGWNEQFF. CDR3 bases: TGCGCCAGCAGCCAAGAAGTACAGGGAGGATGGAATGAGCAGTTCTTC. The genes are TRBV4-3 and TRBJ2-1; tentatively, D is TRBD1 or TRBD2 (6 bases each). This CDR3 has 16 amino acids. Germline loops: CDR1 LGHNA, CDR2 YSLEER. V gave up 0 bases and J gave up 7 bases, with 16 bases separating them.

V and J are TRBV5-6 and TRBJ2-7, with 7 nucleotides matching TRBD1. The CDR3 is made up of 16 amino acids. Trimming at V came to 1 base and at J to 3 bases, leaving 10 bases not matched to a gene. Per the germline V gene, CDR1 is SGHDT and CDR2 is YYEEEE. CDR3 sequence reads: CASSLSWWAGGYEQYF. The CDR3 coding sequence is TGTGCCAGCAGCTTGTCCTGGTGGGCAGGGGGCTACGAGCAGTACTTC.

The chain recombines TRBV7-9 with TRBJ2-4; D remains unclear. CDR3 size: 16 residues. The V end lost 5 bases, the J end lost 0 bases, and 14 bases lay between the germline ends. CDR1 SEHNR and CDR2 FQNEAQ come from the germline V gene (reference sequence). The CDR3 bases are TGTGCCAGCAGCCGAACACGACCGGAAGCCAAAAACATTCAGTACTTC. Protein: CASSRTRPEAKNIQYF.

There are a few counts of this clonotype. CDR3 sequence: CASSPGQGAYYGYTF. For the CDR3, the DNA is TGTGCCAGCAGCCCGGGACAGGGGGCATACTATGGCTACACCTTC. The chain recombines TRBV5-8 with TRBJ1-2; 12 bases agree with TRBD1. Trimming took 4 bases from V and 3 from J; bases not matched to a gene: 4. CDR1 is SGHTS and CDR2 is YDEGEE in the germline V gene. CDR3 length: 15 amino acids.

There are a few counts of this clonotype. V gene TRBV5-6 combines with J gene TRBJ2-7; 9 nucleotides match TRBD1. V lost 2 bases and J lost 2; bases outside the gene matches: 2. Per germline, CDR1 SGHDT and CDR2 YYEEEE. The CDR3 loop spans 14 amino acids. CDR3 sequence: CASSFRDRAYEQYF. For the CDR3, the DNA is TGTGCCAGCAGCTTCCGGGACAGGGCCTACGAGCAGTACTTC.

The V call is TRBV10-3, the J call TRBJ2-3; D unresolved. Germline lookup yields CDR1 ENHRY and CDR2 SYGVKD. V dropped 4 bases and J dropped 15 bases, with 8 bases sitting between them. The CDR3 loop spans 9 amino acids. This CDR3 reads CAISAPPYF. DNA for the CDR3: TGTGCCATCAGTGCCCCCCCATATTTT.

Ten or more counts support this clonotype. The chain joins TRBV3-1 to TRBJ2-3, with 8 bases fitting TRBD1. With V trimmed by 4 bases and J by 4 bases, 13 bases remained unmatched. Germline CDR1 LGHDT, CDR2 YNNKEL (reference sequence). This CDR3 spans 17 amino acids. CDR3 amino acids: CASSPEAGTGSADTQYF. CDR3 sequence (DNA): TGTGCCAGCAGCCCGGAGGCAGGGACAGGTAGCGCAGATACGCAGTATTTT.

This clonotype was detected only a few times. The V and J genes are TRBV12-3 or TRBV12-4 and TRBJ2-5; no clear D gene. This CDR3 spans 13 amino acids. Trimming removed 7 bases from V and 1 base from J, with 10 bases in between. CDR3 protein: CASMVHSQETQYF. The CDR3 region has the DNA TGTGCCAGCATGGTCCACAGCCAAGAGACCCAGTACTTC.

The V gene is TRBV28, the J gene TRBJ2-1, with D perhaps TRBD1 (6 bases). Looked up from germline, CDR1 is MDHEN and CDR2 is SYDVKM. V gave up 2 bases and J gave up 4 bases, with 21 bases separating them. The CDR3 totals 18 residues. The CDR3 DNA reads TGTGCCAGCAGTTTACCGGGCCTCGGGACAAAACATTACAATGAGCAGTTCTTC. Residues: CASSLPGLGTKHYNEQFF.

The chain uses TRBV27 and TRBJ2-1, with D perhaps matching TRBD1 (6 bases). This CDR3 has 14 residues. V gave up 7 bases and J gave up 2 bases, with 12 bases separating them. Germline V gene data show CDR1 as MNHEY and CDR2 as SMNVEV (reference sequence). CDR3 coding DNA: TGTGCCAGCAATACAGGGCGCGCCTACAATGAGCAGTTCTTC. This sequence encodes CASNTGRAYNEQFF.

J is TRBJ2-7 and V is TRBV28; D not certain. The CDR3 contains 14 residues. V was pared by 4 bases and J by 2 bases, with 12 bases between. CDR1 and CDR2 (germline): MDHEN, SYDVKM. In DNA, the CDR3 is TGTGCCAGCAGTTCGTCGCTGCCCCCCTACGAGCAGTACTTC. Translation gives CASSSSLPPYEQYF.

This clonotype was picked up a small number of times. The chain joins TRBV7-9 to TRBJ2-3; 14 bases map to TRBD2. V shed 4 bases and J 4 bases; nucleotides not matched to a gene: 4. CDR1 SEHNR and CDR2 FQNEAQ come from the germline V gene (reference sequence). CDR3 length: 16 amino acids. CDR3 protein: CASSSEGLAGADTQYF. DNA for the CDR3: TGTGCCAGCAGCTCCGAGGGACTAGCGGGAGCAGATACGCAGTATTTT.

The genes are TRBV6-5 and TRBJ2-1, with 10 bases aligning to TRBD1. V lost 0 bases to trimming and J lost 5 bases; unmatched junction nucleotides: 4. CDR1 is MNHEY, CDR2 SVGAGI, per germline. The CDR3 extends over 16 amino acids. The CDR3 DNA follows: TGTGCCAGCAGTTACTCGGTGGGACAGGGGCACAATGAGCAGTTCTTC. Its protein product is CASSYSVGQGHNEQFF.

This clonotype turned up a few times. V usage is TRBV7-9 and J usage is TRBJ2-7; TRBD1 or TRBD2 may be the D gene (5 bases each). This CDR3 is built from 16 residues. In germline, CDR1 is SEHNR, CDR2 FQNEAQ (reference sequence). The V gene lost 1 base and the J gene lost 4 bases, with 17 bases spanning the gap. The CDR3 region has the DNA TGTGCCAGCAGCTTAGATTCGGGACCGGAGTTTTACGAGCAGTACTTC. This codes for CASSLDSGPEFYEQYF. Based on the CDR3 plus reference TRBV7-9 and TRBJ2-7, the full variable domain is DTGVSQNPRHKITKRGQNVTFRCDPISEHNRLYWYRQTLGQGPEFLTYFQNEAQLEKSRLLSDRFSAERPKGSFSTLEIQRTEQGDSAMYLCASSLDSGPEFYEQYFGPGTRLTVT.

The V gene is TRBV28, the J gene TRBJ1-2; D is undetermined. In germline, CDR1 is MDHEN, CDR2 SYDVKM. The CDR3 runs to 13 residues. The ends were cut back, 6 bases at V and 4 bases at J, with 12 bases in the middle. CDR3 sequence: CASSLRPSYGYTF. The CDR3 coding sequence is TGTGCCAGCAGCCTTAGGCCGTCCTATGGCTACACCTTC.

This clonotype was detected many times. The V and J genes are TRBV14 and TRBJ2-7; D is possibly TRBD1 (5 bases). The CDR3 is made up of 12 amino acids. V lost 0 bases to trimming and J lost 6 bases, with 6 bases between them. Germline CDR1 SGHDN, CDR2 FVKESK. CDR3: CASSQEGVEQYF. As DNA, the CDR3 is TGTGCCAGCAGCCAAGAAGGGGTCGAGCAGTACTTC.